One and the same sample provided the 10 T cell receptor beta chains below, sequenced in a study of neurological immune-mediated disorders. Using its own MiXCR run on the 5' RACE reads, TCRdb lists one record per CDR3 protein. The table records 40,000 to 55,000 distinct CDR3 sequences, approximately 2.8% of them present only once. The material sequenced was PBMCs. Every receptor here comes from a woman aged 50 to 60 with multiple sclerosis.

This clonotype was recorded many times. The chain recombines TRBV5-1 with TRBJ2-7, with D tentatively TRBD2 (5 bases). CDR3 length equals 13 residues. From germline, CDR1 is SGHRS and CDR2 YFSETQ. With 7 bases removed from V and 2 bases from J, the gap between germline ends came to 13 bases. The chain's CDR3 is CASSEADAYEQYF. The CDR3 DNA reads as TGCGCCAGCTCGGAGGCAGACGCCTACGAGCAGTACTTC. Full variable domain (rest looked up from reference TRBV5-1 and TRBJ2-7): KAGVTQTPRYLIKTRGQQVTLSCSPISGHRSVSWYQQTPGQGLQFLFEYFSETQRNKGNFPGRFSGRQFSNSRSEMNVSTLELGDSALYLCASSEADAYEQYFGPGTRLTVT.

This clonotype was seen ten or more times. This rearrangement joins TRBV21-1 to TRBJ1-2; the DNA was not compared with TRBD1, the D call given in the table. TRBV21-1 is flagged as a pseudogene. The CDR3 length is 14 residues. The CDR3 DNA sequence: TGTGCCAGCAGCAAAGGGGGCCATTTCGGACCCCACACCTTC. Its protein is CASSKGGHFGPHTF.

The sample holds many counts of this clonotype. V gene TRBV7-9 combines with J gene TRBJ1-4; possibly TRBD1 for D (6 bases). V was clipped by 9 bases and J by 8 bases, with 16 bases between them. This CDR3 is 13 amino acids long. CDR1 is SEHNR and CDR2 is FQNEAQ in the germline V gene (reference sequence). For the CDR3, the DNA is TGTGCCAGTCAGCGGGGGGCTGTCGAAAAACTGTTTTTT. Translated: CASQRGAVEKLFF.

This clonotype has a count of ten or more. V and J are TRBV5-1 and TRBJ2-3; D gene ambiguous. CDR1 is SGHRS, CDR2 YFSETQ, per germline. CDR3 size: 11 residues. The germline V and J ends were trimmed by 8 bases and 6 bases, with 10 bases remaining between them. CDR3 in amino acids: CASKDGDTQYF. The CDR3 nucleotides read TGCGCCAGTAAGGACGGCGATACGCAGTATTTT.

In this sample, this clonotype turned up many times. J is TRBJ2-1 and V is TRBV6-6; tentatively, D is TRBD2 (6 bases). This CDR3 spans 16 amino acids. Germline loops: CDR1 MNHNY, CDR2 SVGAGI (reference sequence). The V gene lost 2 bases and the J gene lost 1 base, with 12 bases spanning the gap. In nucleotides, the CDR3 is TGTGCCAGCAGTTACCGGGAGACCCGGTCCTACAATGAGCAGTTCTTC. Protein product: CASSYRETRSYNEQFF.

In its sample, this clonotype was seen many times. This chain links TRBV5-1 with TRBJ2-2; 10 nucleotides agree with TRBD2. Germline assignment: CDR1 SGHRS and CDR2 YFSETQ. The CDR3 totals 17 residues. Trimming removed 5 bases from V and 6 bases from J; junction bases left unmatched: 13. This CDR3 is CASRFRSGRVAAGELFF. The CDR3 coding sequence is TGCGCCAGCAGATTTCGAAGCGGGAGGGTCGCCGCCGGGGAGCTGTTTTTT.

This clonotype came up many times. The chain uses TRBV7-9 and TRBJ1-6; D possibly corresponds to TRBD1 (5 bases). CDR3 size: 15 residues. V shed 5 bases and J shed 9 bases, with 17 bases lying between them. CDR1 SEHNR and CDR2 FQNEAQ come from the germline V gene (reference sequence). DNA for the CDR3: TGTGCCAGCAGCCGGAGGGCACAGGAGACTTCACCCCTCCACTTT. Its translation is CASSRRAQETSPLHF.

The table lists this clonotype with many counts. The chain links TRBV11-2 to TRBJ2-1; TRBD2 might be the D (5 bases). CDR1 SGHAT and CDR2 FQNNGV come from the germline V gene. Trimming took 1 base from V and 3 from J, leaving 10 bases between them. The CDR3 covers 15 residues. CDR3 bases: TGTGCCAGCAGCTTAGGCCTAGCTGTCTACAATGAGCAGTTCTTC. Protein product: CASSLGLAVYNEQFF.

This clonotype came up many times. This rearrangement joins TRBV5-1 to TRBJ2-5; D might be TRBD2 (7 bases). V dropped 3 bases and J dropped 5 bases, with 14 bases sitting between them. CDR3 length equals 14 residues. Germline CDR1 and CDR2: SGHRS and YFSETQ. The CDR3 region has the DNA TGCGCCAGCAGCTCCCCCGGGGGGCCGGAGACCCAGTACTTC. It codes for CASSSPGGPETQYF.

The table lists this clonotype with many counts. This rearrangement joins TRBV3-1 to TRBJ2-7; no definite D call. Germline CDR1 is LGHDT and CDR2 is YNNKEL (reference sequence). The CDR3 spans 14 residues. With 1 base removed from V and 2 bases from J, the gap between germline ends came to 9 bases. CDR3 sequence reads: CASSQAALAYEQYF. DNA of the CDR3: TGTGCCAGCAGCCAAGCGGCTTTGGCCTACGAGCAGTACTTC.